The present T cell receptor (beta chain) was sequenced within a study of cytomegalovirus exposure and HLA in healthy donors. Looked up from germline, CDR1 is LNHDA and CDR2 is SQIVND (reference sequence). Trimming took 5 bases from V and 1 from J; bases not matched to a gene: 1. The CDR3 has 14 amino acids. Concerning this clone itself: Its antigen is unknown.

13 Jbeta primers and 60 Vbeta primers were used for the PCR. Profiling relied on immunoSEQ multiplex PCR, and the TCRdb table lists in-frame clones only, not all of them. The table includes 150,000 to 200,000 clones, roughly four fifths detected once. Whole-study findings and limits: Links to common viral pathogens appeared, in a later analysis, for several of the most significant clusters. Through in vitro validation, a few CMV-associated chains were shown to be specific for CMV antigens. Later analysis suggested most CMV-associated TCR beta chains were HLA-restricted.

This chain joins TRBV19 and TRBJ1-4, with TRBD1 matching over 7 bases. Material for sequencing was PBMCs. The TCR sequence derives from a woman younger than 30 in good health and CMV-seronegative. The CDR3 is CASSYRGTNEKLFF. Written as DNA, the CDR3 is TGTGCCAGTAGTTACAGGGGAACTAATGAAAAACTGTTTTTT.